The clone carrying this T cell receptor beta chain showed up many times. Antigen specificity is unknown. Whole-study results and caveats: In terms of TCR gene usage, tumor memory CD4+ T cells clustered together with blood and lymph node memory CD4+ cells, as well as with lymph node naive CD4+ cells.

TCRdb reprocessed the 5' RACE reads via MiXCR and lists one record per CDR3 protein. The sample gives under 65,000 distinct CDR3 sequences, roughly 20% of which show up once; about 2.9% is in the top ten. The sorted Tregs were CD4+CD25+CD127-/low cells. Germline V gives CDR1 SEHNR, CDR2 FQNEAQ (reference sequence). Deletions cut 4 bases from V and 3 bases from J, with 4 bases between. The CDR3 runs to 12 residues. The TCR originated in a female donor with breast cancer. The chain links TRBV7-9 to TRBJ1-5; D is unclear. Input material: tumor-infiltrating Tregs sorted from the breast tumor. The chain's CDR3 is CASSSNNQPQHF. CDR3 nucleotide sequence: TGTGCCAGCAGCTCGAACAATCAGCCCCAGCATTTT.